The 16 T cell receptor beta chains listed next were all sequenced from one sample in a study of OX40 agonist ivuxolimab in advanced cancers. Assay: immunoSEQ multiplex PCR; the TCRdb copy retains only in-frame clones and omits some. Counted here are 30,000 to 40,000 clones, about four fifths occurring once; the ten biggest clones make up 2.6%. This material consisted of CD4+ or CD8+ T cells sorted from blood, taken in a trial of the OX40 agonist ivuxolimab. These TCRs come from an adult with an advanced solid tumor such as melanoma, head and neck, liver or kidney cancer.

The rearrangement links TRBV7-2 to TRBJ2-2; perhaps TRBD1 as D (6 bases). Germline CDR1 reads SGHTA; CDR2 reads FQGNSA. The CDR3 covers 13 residues. V lost 5 bases, J lost 7 bases, and 11 bases lay in between. The chain's CDR3 is CASSEGVSGELFF. In DNA form, the CDR3 reads TGTGCCAGCAGCGAGGGGGTCAGCGGGGAGCTGTTTTTT.

The chain combines TRBV11-2 with TRBJ2-3, with TRBD2 identical over 11 bases. Unmatched junction bases numbered 16, after V lost 3 bases and J lost 8 bases. Germline loops: CDR1 SGHAT, CDR2 FQNNGV. This CDR3 is built from 18 residues. CDR3 nucleotide sequence: TGTGCCAGCAGCTTCTCATCCGGGACTAGCGGCCCCTTGAGTACGCAGTATTTT. It encodes CASSFSSGTSGPLSTQYF.

The V call is TRBV29-1, the J call TRBJ2-1; D uncertain. This CDR3 is 12 amino acids long. Trimming stripped 6 bases from V and 0 bases from J, with 6 bases between. Germline V lookup: CDR1 SQVTM, CDR2 ANQGSEA. The CDR3 bases are TGCAGCGTCTGTGACTCCTACAATGAGCAGTTCTTC. It codes for CSVCDSYNEQFF.

The chain couples TRBV5-6 to TRBJ1-2; D is unclear. This CDR3 is 11 amino acids long. V was shortened by 4 bases and J by 5 bases, with 6 bases between the two germline ends. The V gene's germline CDR1 is SGHDT and CDR2 YYEEEE. The CDR3 reads CASSREYGYTF. The CDR3 nucleotides are TGTGCCAGCAGCCGAGAGTATGGCTACACCTTC.

The chain has TRBV7-8 and TRBJ1-4, with 10 bases matching TRBD1. Germline V gene sequence: CDR1 SGHVS, CDR2 FQNEAQ. The CDR3 has 16 residues. V lost 3 bases and J lost 3; bases outside the gene matches: 4. The CDR3 nucleotides are TGTGCCAGCAGCTTTGGACAGGGGGTGTCTAATGAAAAACTGTTTTTT. Amino acid sequence: CASSFGQGVSNEKLFF.

With regard to this clone: A read error may account for a junction end that differs from germline. This same CDR3 is encoded by further DNA sequences in the sample. The genes are TRBV12-5 and TRBJ2-5; a possible D gene is TRBD2 (5 bases). This CDR3 spans 13 amino acids. CDR1 is LGHNT and CDR2 is FRNRAP in the germline V gene. The CDR3 loop is CASGPGNQETQYF. DNA of the CDR3: TGTGCTAGTGGGCCGGGGAACCAGGAGACCCAGTACTTC.

The CDR3: CASSNQKRSWAQYF. For the CDR3, the DNA is TGTGCCAGTAGTAACCAAAAGCGGTCCTGGGCGCAGTATTTT. J is TRBJ2-3 and V is TRBV19, with TRBD2 as a possible D gene (5 bases). The V and J ends lost 4 bases and 10 bases respectively, with 18 bases between them. Germline loops: CDR1 LNHDA, CDR2 SQIVND (reference sequence). The CDR3 sequence is 14 residues long.

The rearrangement links TRBV6-5 to TRBJ2-3; D is possibly TRBD1 (5 bases). The CDR3 totals 15 residues. The V end was cut by 2 bases, the J end by 0 bases, with 9 bases between. Looked up from germline, CDR1 is MNHEY and CDR2 is SVGAGI. The chain's CDR3 is CASSYRGLSTDTQYF. CDR3 sequence (DNA): TGTGCCAGCAGTTACAGGGGCCTCAGCACAGATACGCAGTATTTT.

The chain has TRBV6-1 and TRBJ1-1; 9 bases align to TRBD1. V gave up 4 bases and J gave up 4 bases; unmatched junction bases: 10. Germline CDR1 MNHNS, CDR2 SASEGT. This CDR3 is built from 16 residues. For the CDR3, the DNA is TGTGCCAGCAGTGCGGGACAGGGAGCCCGGGGCACTGAAGCTTTCTTT. Translated: CASSAGQGARGTEAFF.

The chain carries TRBV25-1 and TRBJ2-2; no firm D call. The CDR3 runs 16 residues. The germline V gene encodes CDR1 MGHDK and CDR2 SYGVNS. The ends were cut back, 1 base at V and 0 bases at J, with 9 bases in the middle. The CDR3 DNA is TGTGCCAGCAGTGAATGGGTCACTTCGAACACCGGGGAGCTGTTTTTT. It encodes CASSEWVTSNTGELFF.

This clone was seen a single time. This chain uses TRBV6-1 with TRBJ1-1; 7 bases map to TRBD1. The germline gives CDR1 MNHNS, CDR2 SASEGT. Trimming removed 8 bases from V and 0 bases from J; junction bases left unmatched: 3. There are 13 residues in the CDR3. The CDR3 DNA is TGTGCCAGCTCGGGACAGATGAACACTGAAGCTTTCTTT. Its translation: CASSGQMNTEAFF.

The chain has TRBV9 and TRBJ1-6, with D possibly matching TRBD1 (6 bases). Germline V gives CDR1 SGDLS, CDR2 YYNGEE. The V end was cut by 3 bases, the J end by 3 bases, with 7 bases between. This CDR3 region has 14 residues. CDR3: CASSADSYNSPLHF. CDR3 nucleotide sequence: TGTGCCAGCAGCGCGGACAGCTATAATTCACCCCTCCACTTT.

This sequence joins TRBV2 and TRBJ1-1; TRBD1 agrees at 10 bases. Germline CDR1 SNHLY, CDR2 FYNNEI. The CDR3 contains 17 residues. After removal of 0 bases from V and 7 bases from J, the junction contained 11 bases not matched to a gene. The CDR3 nucleotides are TGTGCCAGCAGTGAAGCGCTTCTTGGGACAGGGGCCCTTGAAGCTTTCTTT. Translating it yields CASSEALLGTGALEAFF.

The V call is TRBV6-4, the J call TRBJ1-1; 9 bases agree with TRBD1. CDR1 is MRHNA and CDR2 is SNTAGT in the germline V gene. With V trimmed by 5 bases and J by 5 bases, 3 bases remained unmatched. The CDR3 runs 13 residues. The CDR3: CASSRDRATEAFF. The CDR3 DNA is TGTGCCAGCAGTCGGGACAGGGCTACTGAAGCTTTCTTT.

This chain connects TRBV5-1 to TRBJ1-2, with D unresolved. Trimming removed 0 bases at V and 4 bases at J, with 10 bases between. This CDR3 is built from 14 residues. Germline CDR1 SGHRS, CDR2 YFSETQ. CDR3 loop: CASSLDSVGYGYTF. As DNA, the CDR3 is TGCGCCAGCAGCTTGGATTCGGTCGGCTATGGCTACACCTTC.

The chain couples TRBV5-1 to TRBJ2-4; perhaps TRBD2 as D (7 bases). The V and J ends lost 4 bases and 13 bases respectively, with 18 bases between them. Looked up from germline, CDR1 is SGHRS and CDR2 is YFSETQ. The CDR3 runs 13 residues. CDR3 bases: TGCGCCAGCAGCCCTGGGGGGGACACCGCCCAGTACTTC. Its protein product is CASSPGGDTAQYF.